This T cell receptor beta chain derives from a study of shared clonotypes between healthy human individuals. Findings of the study overall: Depth of sequencing was expected to influence donor clonotype sharing. Enrolling few donors narrowed the genetic and exposure-history diversity that was represented.

This clone has just one count. Its antigen is as yet unknown. This sample includes further DNA sequences coding for the same CDR3. Germline CDR1 is ENHRY and CDR2 is SYGVKD. V was cut by 4 bases and J by 4 bases, with 10 bases left in between. The CDR3 contains 13 residues. The assay used deep level. Profiling relied on immunoSEQ multiplex PCR, and the TCRdb table lists in-frame clones only, not all of them. The sample carries nearly 2 million clones, about 95% recorded once. Naive CD8 cells comprised CD45RO-negative, CCR7-positively selected cells, excluding terminally differentiated effector memory CD45RA+ cells.

Sequencing was carried out using naive CD8+ T cells sorted from blood. The sequence was collected from a man aged 18-30 years in good health. The genes are TRBV10-3 and TRBJ2-5; possibly TRBD1 for D (6 bases). CDR3 DNA: TGTGCCATCAGTGTGGCAGGGGTAGAGACCCAGTACTTC. This codes for CAISVAGVETQYF.